This TCR beta chain was sequenced during a study of cytomegalovirus exposure and HLA in healthy donors. Study findings and constraints: In a later analysis, common viral pathogens appeared linked to several of the most significant clusters. It was reported that TCR beta sequences correctly inferred the HLA-A and HLA-B alleles for most subjects.

This CDR3 has 17 residues. Trimming removed 6 bases from V and 3 bases from J; junction bases left unmatched: 16. Germline V gene lookup returns CDR1 SEHNR and CDR2 FQNEAQ (reference sequence). Use of 60 Vbeta and 13 Jbeta primers characterized the PCR. The protocol was immunoSEQ multiplex PCR, while the TCRdb copy is restricted to in-frame clones and leaves out a portion. The table includes 160,000 or so clones, roughly four fifths detected once. Of note for this clone: The target antigen is unknown.

The sample consisted of PBMCs. The rearrangement uses TRBV7-9 and TRBJ1-2; 7 nucleotides align to TRBD1. The sequence was collected from a female donor in good health and CMV-seronegative. This CDR3 is CASRPGTDFDRDYGYTF. The DNA of the CDR3 is TGTGCCAGCAGGCCTGGGACAGACTTTGATCGCGACTATGGCTACACCTTC.